These 10 T cell receptor beta chains originate from one sample sequenced in a study of blood T cell repertoires in COVID-19. TCRdb's copy holds only in-frame clones and misses some; the assay was immunoSEQ multiplex PCR. The table lists roughly 100,000 clones, 84% of them singletons, with around a quarter in the top ten. The sequenced sample was peripheral blood. The receptors were sampled from a man aged 60 to 75 with acute or convalescent COVID-19.

In regard to this clone: This CDR3 is also generated by other DNA sequences in the sample. The chain joins TRBV12-3 or TRBV12-4 to TRBJ2-7; D uncertain. The V end lost 6 bases, the J end lost 1 base, and 4 bases lay between the germline ends. CDR3 length: 11 residues. Here the CDR3 reads CASSPSYEQYF. The CDR3 nucleotides are TGTGCCAGCAGCCCATCCTACGAGCAGTACTTC.

This clone showed up many times. The chain couples TRBV5-6 to TRBJ2-7; the match to TRBD1 covers 7 bases. Germline values: CDR1 SGHDT, CDR2 YYEEEE. There are 15 residues in the CDR3. The J segment lost 2 bases and the V segment lost 1 base, leaving 6 bases of the junction unmatched. Here the CDR3 DNA reads TGTGCCAGCAGCTTGAGGGGGCTGGGGACCTACGAGCAGTACTTC. Its protein product is CASSLRGLGTYEQYF.

The rearrangement joins TRBV27 to TRBJ2-1; TRBD2 aligns across 9 bases. V trimming: 5 bases; J trimming: 1 base; junction bases outside the gene matches: 9. This CDR3 is 17 amino acids long. Germline CDR1 is MNHEY and CDR2 is SMNVEV (reference sequence). CDR3 in DNA: TGTGCCAGCAGTCCCCGGGTAGCGGGAGCTTCCTACAATGAGCAGTTCTTC. Translation: CASSPRVAGASYNEQFF.

This clone has more than one count but fewer than ten. The CDR3 loop reads CASSQWAVFTRGTGELFF. CDR3 nucleotide sequence: TGCGCCAGCAGCCAATGGGCGGTATTTACCAGGGGCACCGGGGAGCTGTTTTTT. The chain combines TRBV4-3 with TRBJ2-2, with a tentative D call TRBD1 (6 bases). With 2 bases removed from V and 4 bases from J, the gap between germline ends came to 20 bases. Germline-derived CDR1 and CDR2 are LGHNA and YSLEER. The CDR3 covers 18 residues.

This clone is a singleton in its sample. The chain is built from TRBV19 and TRBJ1-1; D gene unclear. This CDR3 is built from 14 residues. V was pared by 2 bases and J by 1 base, with 8 bases between. The germline CDR1 and CDR2 sequences are LNHDA and SQIVND (reference sequence). The CDR3 DNA is TGTGCCAGTAGTATATACTCAGGGAACACTGAAGCTTTCTTT. This sequence encodes CASSIYSGNTEAFF.

The sample holds one count of this clone. V gene TRBV19 combines with J gene TRBJ1-4; no clear D. V lost 4 bases, J lost 5 bases, and 17 bases lay in between. The CDR3 consists of 16 residues. Germline CDR1 and CDR2: LNHDA and SQIVND (reference sequence). DNA of the CDR3: TGTGCCAGTAGTACCTCGACCGGGATCGAGAATGAAAAACTGTTTTTT. Its translation is CASSTSTGIENEKLFF. The full variable domain, rest sourced from reference TRBV19 and TRBJ1-4, is DGGITQSPKYLFRKEGQNVTLSCEQNLNHDAMYWYRQDPGQGLRLIYYSQIVNDFQKGDIAEGYSVSREKKESFPLTVTSAQKNPTAFYLCASSTSTGIENEKLFFGSGTQLSVL.

The J gene is TRBJ1-1, the V gene TRBV5-4; maybe TRBD1 (5 bases). The CDR3 consists of 14 residues. Germline V CDR1 and CDR2: SGHNT, YYREEE (reference sequence). V dropped 1 base and J dropped 0 bases, with 7 bases sitting between them. CDR3: CASSLRGMNTEAFF. The CDR3, as DNA: TGTGCCAGCAGCTTGAGGGGAATGAACACTGAAGCTTTCTTT. Drawing the rest from reference TRBV5-4 and TRBJ1-1, the complete variable domain is ETGVTQSPTHLIKTRGQQVTLRCSSQSGHNTVSWYQQALGQGPQFIFQYYREEENGRGNFPPRFSGLQFPNYSSELNVNALELDDSALYLCASSLRGMNTEAFFGQGTRLTVV.

V and J are TRBV6-2 or TRBV6-3 and TRBJ1-2; D unclear. The ends were cut back, 5 bases at V and 3 bases at J, with 7 bases in the middle. The CDR3 extends over 12 amino acids. From germline, CDR1 is MNHEY and CDR2 SVGEGT. Here the CDR3 DNA reads TGTGCCAGCAGTGTTGACTACTATGGCTACACCTTC. This sequence encodes CASSVDYYGYTF.

The CDR3 region has the DNA TGTGCCAGCAGTGAAGCGGTCAGGTCTCAGCCCCAGCATTTT. As protein: CASSEAVRSQPQHF. The V and J genes are TRBV2 and TRBJ1-5; D uncertain. Trimming left V 0 bases short and J 6 bases short, with 9 bases between. Looked up from germline, CDR1 is SNHLY and CDR2 is FYNNEI. CDR3 length: 14 residues.

The chain is built from TRBV24-1 and TRBJ1-1, with D possibly matching TRBD1 (6 bases). Trimming shortened V by 8 bases and J by 3 bases, and 15 bases separated the two germline ends. The CDR3 extends over 14 amino acids. Germline values: CDR1 KGHDR, CDR2 SFDVKD. This CDR3 reads CATTGGPGYTEAFF. The CDR3 region has the DNA TGTGCCACCACGGGGGGGCCTGGATACACTGAAGCTTTCTTT.